The source of this TCR beta chain is a study of blood T cell repertoires in COVID-19 (dated by TCRdb to about 2020). Turning to the overall study: Samples covering the acute and convalescent phases of COVID-19 were provided by collaborators in the United States, Italy and Spain. The sample metadata nearly always contained a de-identified subject ID, COVID-19 status, age in years and sex. The repertoires were made available in a free public database intended to serve as a resource for research on the immune response to SARS-CoV-2. Where available, HLA class I and class II types were obtained from metadata supplied by the sample provider rather than from assay-based typing. The dataset comprised deeply sampled blood TCRbeta repertoires from subjects exposed to, actively infected with, or recovered from COVID-19. The prospective study material was composed of cDNA or gDNA derived from T cells, B-cell-depleted T cells, or PBMCs. Samples came from the ongoing ImmuneRACE study (first 160 participants) plus 1,254 subjects from 6 global collaborators.

The collaborating institutions used their own protocols to collect whole blood in K2EDTA tubes. For TCRbeta analysis, collaborators shipped samples as frozen whole blood, isolated PBMCs, or DNA extracted from either of those sample types. V and J lose 5 bases and 6 bases, and a span of 15 bases separates them. CDR1 and CDR2, per the germline V gene (reference sequence), are SEHNR and FQNEAQ. The CDR3, cysteine through phenylalanine, is 14 amino acids long. Only the CDR3 DNA stays, 42 bases, in frame from base 1. Findings and caveats that apply to the study as a whole: How much clinical and demographic metadata was included differed by source and by participant, and the metadata was provided uncurated.

The immunoSEQ Assay, a bias-controlled multiplex PCR, was used to amplify TCRbeta CDR3 regions from genomic DNA. Per the authors' processing: Within the assay, amplification of reference gene primers was used to estimate how many nucleated cells each sample contained. Sequence reads were collapsed and filtered to measure the absolute abundance of every unique TCRbeta CDR3 rearrangement. Productive Simpson clonality was computed per sample as the square root of Simpson's diversity index over productive rearrangements. TCRdb re-hosts the immuneACCESS table, in-frame sequences only. Its copies lack some clones; in the studies checked, an unresolved V gene accounts for under half of them, and the cause for the rest is not known. Clone size and V and J calls were adopted from that table, with D and trimming inferred from the DNA. For this sample the table gives about 160,000 clones, of which about 80% were detected only once. Together, the top ten hold about a fifth of the sample.

As for this clone: Its antigen is currently not known. No much larger clone is present one base from it, and per-base qualities are unavailable.

The source is a woman of 80 years or more with acute or convalescent COVID-19. This chain is built from TRBV7-9 and TRBJ2-3, and TRBD2 may be the D gene, going by 6 matching bases. Sequenced sample: peripheral blood. At the DNA level, the sequence is TGTGCCAGCAGCCTCGGAGGGAGTTCGGATACGCAGTATTTT. Its amino acids are CASSLGGSSDTQYF.